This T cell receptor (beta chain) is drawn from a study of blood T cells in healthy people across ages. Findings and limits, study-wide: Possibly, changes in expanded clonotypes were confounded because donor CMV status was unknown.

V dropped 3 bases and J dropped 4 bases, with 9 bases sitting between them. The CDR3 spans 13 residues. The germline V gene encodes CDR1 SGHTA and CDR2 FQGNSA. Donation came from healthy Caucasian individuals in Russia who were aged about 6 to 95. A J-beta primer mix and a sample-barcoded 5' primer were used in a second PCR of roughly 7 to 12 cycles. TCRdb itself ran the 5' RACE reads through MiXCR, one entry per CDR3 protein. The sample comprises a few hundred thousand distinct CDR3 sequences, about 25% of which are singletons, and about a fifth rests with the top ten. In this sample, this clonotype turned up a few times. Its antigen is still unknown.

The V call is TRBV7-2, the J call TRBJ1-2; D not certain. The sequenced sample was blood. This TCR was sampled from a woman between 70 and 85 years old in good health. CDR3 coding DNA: TGTGCCAGCAGCTTCCAGGAGACCTATGGCTACACCTTC. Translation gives CASSFQETYGYTF.